The 25 T cell receptor beta chains below all came from one sample that was sequenced in a study of blood T cells in healthy people across ages (dated by TCRdb to between 2014 and 2016). The library was obtained by 5' RACE. Sequencing took place on an Illumina HiSeq 2500. A second about 7 to 12 cycle PCR used a sample-barcoded 5' primer and a J-beta primer mix. Through fastp at Q25 and MiXCR, TCRdb rebuilt clones from the public reads, retaining in-frame beta chains. Rows are combined by CDR3 protein, so each entry shows the most common genes and DNA. The sample contains roughly 1,500,000 distinct CDR3 sequences, roughly 45% of them found a single time. The ten top clones hold roughly 8.2% of the sample. Sequenced sample: blood. These receptors were taken from a woman between 18 and 29 years old in good health.

Concerning this clonotype: The junction shows a germline mismatch at one end, possibly a read error. V and J are TRBV12-3 or TRBV12-4 and TRBJ2-3; possible D gene TRBD2, 6 bases. The CDR3 sequence is 14 residues long. CDR3 sequence (DNA): TGTGCCAGCAGCATCCCTATTTCGGGAGATACGGAGTATTTT. This sequence encodes CASSIPISGDTEYF.

This clonotype has only a few counts. The rearrangement links TRBV5-1 to TRBJ2-5; D is unclear. V lost 4 bases, J lost 2 bases, and 18 bases lay in between. The germline gives CDR1 SGHRS, CDR2 YFSETQ. This CDR3 contains 16 residues. Here the CDR3 DNA reads TGCGCCAGCAGCCGTTTAGGCCGGGCAGATCAAGAGACCCAGTACTTC. This sequence encodes CASSRLGRADQETQYF.

The chain joins TRBV5-1 to TRBJ1-3; D is unresolved. The CDR3 length is 14 residues. V was pared by 5 bases and J by 0 bases, with 9 bases between. CDR1 is SGHRS and CDR2 is YFSETQ in the germline V gene. The CDR3 loop is CASSTGSSGNTIYF. Written as DNA, the CDR3 is TGCGCCAGCAGTACGGGAAGCTCTGGAAACACCATATATTTT. Complete variable domain (other parts from reference TRBV5-1 and TRBJ1-3): KAGVTQTPRYLIKTRGQQVTLSCSPISGHRSVSWYQQTPGQGLQFLFEYFSETQRNKGNFPGRFSGRQFSNSRSEMNVSTLELGDSALYLCASSTGSSGNTIYFGEGSWLTVV.

The chain links TRBV6-5 to TRBJ2-3; 11 nucleotides line up with TRBD2. The germline CDR1 and CDR2 sequences are MNHEY and SVGAGI. V shed 4 bases and J 6 bases; nucleotides not matched to a gene: 12. The CDR3 runs 17 residues. CDR3 DNA sequence: TGTGCCAGCAGTTCATTTACGATAGCGGGGGGGCCGGATACGCAGTATTTT. Its protein product is CASSSFTIAGGPDTQYF.

The chain links TRBV20-1 to TRBJ1-2; weak D call: TRBD1 (6 bases). Germline loops: CDR1 DFQATT, CDR2 SNEGSKA (reference sequence). This CDR3 comprises 15 residues. The V end was cut by 3 bases, the J end by 1 base, with 15 bases between. The CDR3 DNA sequence: TGCAGTGCTAGGCCGGTACAGGGAGGTAACTATGGCTACACCTTC. Protein product: CSARPVQGGNYGYTF.

This clonotype was counted only a few times. The chain has TRBV28 and TRBJ1-6; 10 nucleotides match TRBD1. With V trimmed by 5 bases and J by 10 bases, 11 bases remained unmatched. In germline, CDR1 is MDHEN, CDR2 SYDVKM. There are 16 residues in the CDR3. The DNA of the CDR3 is TGTGCCAGCAGTGGGGGACAGGGGCGTTTTCGGTCACCCCTCCACTTT. As protein: CASSGGQGRFRSPLHF.

This clonotype came up a few times. The V gene is TRBV10-3, the J gene TRBJ1-2; 7 nucleotides align to TRBD1. V was clipped by 10 bases and J by 4 bases; unmatched bases: 9. In germline, CDR1 is ENHRY, CDR2 SYGVKD. The CDR3 covers 13 residues. CDR3 region: CATLTGDLYGYTF. CDR3 coding DNA: TGTGCCACCCTTACAGGGGACCTCTATGGCTACACCTTC.

The chain links TRBV4-3 to TRBJ1-2, with D unclear. With 0 bases removed from V and 3 bases from J, the gap between germline ends came to 11 bases. CDR1 is LGHNA, CDR2 YSLEER, per germline. This CDR3 has 15 residues. Here the CDR3 DNA reads TGCGCCAGCAGCCAAGATCCCGTCCCCGACTATGGCTACACCTTC. Its translation: CASSQDPVPDYGYTF.

Only a few counts were recorded for this clonotype. The V gene is TRBV9, the J gene TRBJ2-2; TRBD1 aligns across 10 bases. Germline V gives CDR1 SGDLS, CDR2 YYNGEE. The trim removed 0 bases at V and 4 bases at J, leaving 0 bases unmatched. This CDR3 spans 15 amino acids. CDR3 bases: TGTGCCAGCAGCGTAGGGACAGGGGGCACCGGGGAGCTGTTTTTT. Protein: CASSVGTGGTGELFF. The full variable domain, in which reference TRBV9 and TRBJ2-2 provide the parts outside the CDR3, is DSGVTQTPKHLITATGQRVTLRCSPRSGDLSVYWYQQSLDQGLQFLIQYYNGEERAKGNILERFSAQQFPDLHSELNLSSLELGDSALYFCASSVGTGGTGELFFGEGSRLTVL.

This chain links TRBV5-1 with TRBJ2-3; D call uncertain. The CDR3 is 16 amino acids. In germline, CDR1 is SGHRS, CDR2 YFSETQ. V was clipped by 1 base and J by 2 bases, with 14 bases between them. The CDR3 region is CASSLSLDKPTDTQYF. The CDR3 DNA sequence: TGCGCCAGCAGCTTGTCGCTCGACAAACCCACAGATACGCAGTATTTT.

This clonotype showed up just a few times. As DNA, the CDR3 is TGTGCCAGCAGTCCGAGGGGGAATGGCTACACCTTC. Translating gives CASSPRGNGYTF. V usage is TRBV6-6 and J usage is TRBJ1-2, with a possible D match to TRBD1 (6 bases). Germline lookup yields CDR1 MNHNY and CDR2 SVGAGI (reference sequence). V lost 5 bases, J lost 6 bases, and 10 bases lay in between. CDR3 size: 12 residues.

This clonotype was seen a handful of times. The chain recombines TRBV7-3 with TRBJ1-5, with 7 bases matching TRBD1. J was trimmed by 3 bases and V by 1 base; bases with no gene match: 15. Germline CDR1 reads SGHTA; CDR2 reads FQGTGA. The CDR3 is made up of 19 amino acids. In DNA form, the CDR3 reads TGTGCCAGCAGCTTAAAGGCCCCAGACAGGGAGGGCAACAATCAGCCCCAGCATTTT. Translating it yields CASSLKAPDREGNNQPQHF.

The rearrangement links TRBV9 to TRBJ2-1; D may be TRBD2 (7 bases). Germline V gene lookup returns CDR1 SGDLS and CDR2 YYNGEE. This CDR3 has 15 residues. Trimming took 6 bases from V and 8 from J, leaving 21 bases between them. Written as DNA, the CDR3 is TGTGCCAGCAACGCCGGGGGGCTAGCGTGGGATGAGCAGTTCTTC. It specifies CASNAGGLAWDEQFF.

The chain has TRBV4-2 and TRBJ2-7; D remains ambiguous. The CDR3 extends over 14 amino acids. V was clipped by 1 base and J by 2 bases, with 9 bases between them. CDR1 is LGHNA, CDR2 YNFKEQ, per germline. The chain's CDR3 is CASSQVASTYEQYF. The CDR3 DNA reads TGTGCCAGCAGCCAAGTTGCTTCTACCTACGAGCAGTACTTC.

In its sample, this clonotype was seen once. The genes are TRBV6-1 and TRBJ1-4, with D perhaps TRBD1 (6 bases). The germline CDR1 and CDR2 sequences are MNHNS and SASEGT. The V end lost 6 bases, the J end lost 5 bases, and 16 bases lay between the germline ends. The CDR3 consists of 15 residues. CDR3 sequence: CASRTRTVANEKLFF. In DNA form, the CDR3 reads TGTGCCAGCAGAACCCGGACAGTTGCAAATGAAAAACTGTTTTTT.

The chain carries TRBV10-3 and TRBJ2-7; 7 bases are shared with TRBD2. The trim removed 2 bases at V and 7 bases at J, leaving 11 bases unmatched. The CDR3 consists of 15 residues. Per germline, CDR1 ENHRY and CDR2 SYGVKD. The CDR3 reads CAISEGAGPVDEQYF. Here the CDR3 DNA reads TGTGCCATCAGTGAGGGAGCGGGACCAGTGGATGAGCAGTACTTC.

This rearrangement joins TRBV27 to TRBJ2-7; 10 bases fit TRBD2. CDR1 and CDR2 (germline): MNHEY, SMNVEV (reference sequence). The CDR3 has 15 residues. The trim removed 5 bases at V and 7 bases at J, leaving 11 bases unmatched. The CDR3 region has the DNA TGTGCCAGCAGTCCCAAAGGACTAGCGGTCGGAGAGCAGTACTTC. Amino acid sequence: CASSPKGLAVGEQYF.

This clonotype was seen more than once but under ten times. The rearrangement links TRBV13 to TRBJ2-1, with D perhaps assigned TRBD1 or TRBD2 (5 bases each). Germline lookup yields CDR1 PRHDT and CDR2 FYEKMQ (reference sequence). The CDR3 totals 12 residues. V lost 5 bases and J 8 bases, leaving 10 bases between the germline ends. CDR3 loop: CASSTGTDEQFF. In DNA form, the CDR3 reads TGTGCCAGCAGCACTGGGACGGATGAGCAGTTCTTC.

This chain links TRBV27 with TRBJ2-5, with D perhaps matching TRBD1 (5 bases). Germline loops: CDR1 MNHEY, CDR2 SMNVEV (reference sequence). The CDR3 has 13 amino acids. V was pared by 6 bases and J by 5 bases, with 13 bases between. CDR3 bases: TGTGCCAGCAGCGAACCAGGGATGGAGACCCAGTACTTC. Its translation: CASSEPGMETQYF.

The chain is built from TRBV2 and TRBJ2-1; TRBD1 might be the D (5 bases). V lost 4 bases to trimming and J lost 0 bases, with 13 bases between them. Looked up from germline, CDR1 is SNHLY and CDR2 is FYNNEI. The CDR3 contains 16 residues. CDR3 loop: CASSGRTLSSYNEQFF. The CDR3 DNA reads TGTGCCAGCAGTGGAAGGACACTTAGCTCCTACAATGAGCAGTTCTTC.

This chain uses TRBV5-1 with TRBJ2-3, with 8 bases aligning to TRBD2. The V gene end was trimmed by 1 base and the J gene end by 4 bases; junction bases not matched to a gene: 8. In germline, CDR1 is SGHRS, CDR2 YFSETQ. This CDR3 comprises 16 residues. Here the CDR3 reads CASSLTVGGGPDTQYF. The CDR3 coding sequence is TGCGCCAGCAGCTTGACGGTCGGGGGGGGCCCAGATACGCAGTATTTT.

As concerns this clonotype: Since a much larger clone is just one base distant, this may be a read error. The chain carries TRBV29-1 and TRBJ2-5; 8 bases align to TRBD1. V gave up 6 bases and J gave up 1 base; unmatched junction bases: 7. Germline values: CDR1 SQVTM, CDR2 ANQGSEA. CDR3 length equals 14 residues. This chain's CDR3 is CSVVPGTGQETQYF. Here the CDR3 DNA reads TGCAGCGTCGTTCCGGGGACAGGCCAAGAGACCCAGTACTTC.

The table lists this clonotype with a few counts. V usage is TRBV12-3 or TRBV12-4 and J usage is TRBJ2-3; 9 nucleotides line up with TRBD2. J gave up 0 bases and V 7 bases, and 8 bases lay outside the gene matches. The CDR3 is 16 residues long. The CDR3 loop is CASTLLAGASTDTQYF. The CDR3 coding sequence is TGTGCCAGCACCTTATTAGCGGGGGCTAGCACAGATACGCAGTATTTT.

This chain joins TRBV21-1 and TRBJ2-3; the table's D call of TRBD2 was not tested on the DNA. TRBV21-1 has pseudogene status. The CDR3 is made up of 16 amino acids. CDR3 sequence (DNA): TGTGCCAGCAGCAAAGCGCCAAGCGGGTGCACAGATACGCAGTATTTT. It encodes CASSKAPSGCTDTQYF.

This CDR3 reads CSASPLGGRNNEQYF. The CDR3 region has the DNA TGCAGTGCTAGTCCCCTGGGGGGGAGAAACAATGAGCAGTACTTC. The rearrangement links TRBV20-1 to TRBJ2-5; 7 bases are shared with TRBD2. V gave up 3 bases and J gave up 11 bases; unmatched junction bases: 18. CDR3 length: 15 amino acids. Germline assignment: CDR1 DFQATT and CDR2 SNEGSKA (reference sequence).